Reported below is one T cell receptor beta chain. These data come from a study of blood T cell repertoires in COVID-19. For the study at large: Samples taken during acute and convalescent COVID-19 were collected in the United States, Italy and Spain. PBMCs, B-cell-depleted T cells, or T cells provided the cDNA or gDNA that made up the material.

In the authors' methods: From reference gene primer amplification, estimates of nucleated cell counts were derived. Method: immunoSEQ multiplex PCR; TCRdb's copy keeps in-frame clones and lacks some. The DNA gave D and trimming, while V, J and clone size come from that table. The table records about 260,000 clones, around four fifths of them present only once. Germline V CDR1 and CDR2: MDHEN, SYDVKM. The CDR3 spans 15 residues. V lost 2 bases and J 0 bases, leaving 10 bases between the germline ends. This receptor was taken from a woman aged 80 or over with acute or convalescent COVID-19. The J gene is TRBJ1-1, the V gene TRBV28; the D gene is possibly TRBD1 (6 bases). Material for sequencing was peripheral blood. The CDR3 region is CASSLPTGMNTEAFF. The CDR3 bases are TGTGCCAGCAGTTTACCCACAGGGATGAACACTGAAGCTTTCTTT.